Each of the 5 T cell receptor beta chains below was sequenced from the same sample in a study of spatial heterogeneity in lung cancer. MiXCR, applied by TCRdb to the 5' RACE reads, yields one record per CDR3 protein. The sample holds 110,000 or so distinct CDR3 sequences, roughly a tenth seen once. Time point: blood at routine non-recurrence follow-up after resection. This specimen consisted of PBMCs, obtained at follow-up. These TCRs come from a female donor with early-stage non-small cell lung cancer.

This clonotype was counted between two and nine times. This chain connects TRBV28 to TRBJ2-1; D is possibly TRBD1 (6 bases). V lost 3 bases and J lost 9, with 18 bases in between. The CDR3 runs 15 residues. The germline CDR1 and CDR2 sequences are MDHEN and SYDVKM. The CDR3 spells CASSLGTRLRGEQFF. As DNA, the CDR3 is TGTGCCAGCAGTTTGGGGACAAGGTTAAGGGGTGAGCAGTTCTTC.

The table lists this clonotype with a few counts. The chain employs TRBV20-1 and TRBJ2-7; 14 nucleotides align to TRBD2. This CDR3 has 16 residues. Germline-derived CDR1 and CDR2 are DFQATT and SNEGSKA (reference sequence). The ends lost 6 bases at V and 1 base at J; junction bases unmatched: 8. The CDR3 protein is CSARTSGRSRSYEQYF. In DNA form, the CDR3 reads TGCAGTGCACGGACTAGCGGGAGGTCAAGGTCCTACGAGCAGTACTTC.

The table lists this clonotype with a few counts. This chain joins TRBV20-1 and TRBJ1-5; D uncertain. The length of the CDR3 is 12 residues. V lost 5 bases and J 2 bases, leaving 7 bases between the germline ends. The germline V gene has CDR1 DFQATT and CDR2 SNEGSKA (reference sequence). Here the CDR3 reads CSAELGNQPQHF. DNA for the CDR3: TGCAGTGCTGAGCTGGGCAATCAGCCCCAGCATTTT.

Here the CDR3 reads CASSPTGASMNEQFF. The CDR3 DNA follows: TGTGCCAGCAGTCCTACAGGGGCCTCAATGAATGAGCAGTTCTTC. V usage is TRBV12-3 or TRBV12-4 and J usage is TRBJ2-1; TRBD1 matches at 7 bases. The CDR3 loop spans 15 amino acids. After removal of 5 bases from V and 7 bases from J, the junction contained 11 bases not matched to a gene.

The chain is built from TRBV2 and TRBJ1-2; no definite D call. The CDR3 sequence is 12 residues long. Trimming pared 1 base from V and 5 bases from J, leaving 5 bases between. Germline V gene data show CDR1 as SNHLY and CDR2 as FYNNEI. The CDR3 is CASSEGRYGYTF. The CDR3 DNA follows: TGTGCCAGCAGTGAAGGACGTTATGGCTACACCTTC. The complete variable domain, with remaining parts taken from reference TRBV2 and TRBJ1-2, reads EPEVTQTPSHQVTQMGQEVILRCVPISNHLYFYWYRQILGQKVEFLVSFYNNEISEKSEIFDDQFSVERPDGSNFTLKIRSTKLEDSAMYFCASSEGRYGYTFGSGTRLTVV.